This TCR beta chain originates from a study of shared clonotypes between healthy human individuals (dated by TCRdb to 2018 to 2021). Concerning the study at large: A couple of women and a few men aged 18 to 49 years were included in the cohort. To estimate repertoire size and how much clonotypes are shared between individuals, the study performed deep sequencing of blood TCR repertoires from roughly five healthy adults. Per donor, leukapheresis produced somewhere between about 0.94 and 10 billion PBMCs. For each donor, three plates each were used for CD4 naive and CD4 memory, two plates were used for CD8 naive, and one plate was used for CD8 memory. To increase sequencing depth and limit assay-specific biases, different laboratories used diverse techniques to prepare libraries and sequence TCR repertoires.

In the case of this clone: It has no known antigen specificity. No much larger clonotype is one base removed from it; base qualities were not supplied.

General study outcomes and caveats: Incomplete sequencing was indicated by rarefaction of sorted-subset datasets, despite the large sequencing depth. Because the study included a small number of donors, the genetic and exposure-history diversity represented was limited. Pairwise subsampling indicated that sequencing depth was expected to affect the degree of clonotype sharing among donors. Naive subsets generally had larger estimated clonotype richness than memory subsets. Sharing across a few donors was observed for approximately 5% of naive CD4, less than 4% of naive CD8, around 2.5% of memory CD4, and roughly 0.4% of memory CD8 clonotypes. Higher generation probabilities were observed for clonotypes shared by all four sorted-subset donors than for non-shared clonotypes. Sampling was restricted to blood, and TCR repertoires in tissue are likely to differ from TCR repertoires in blood.

Using the deep immunoSEQ assay, TCR CDR3 regions were amplified from genomic DNA by multiplex PCR. Genomic DNA extracted from each cell subset was distributed evenly over all wells of several immunoSEQ 96-well plates, and each plate served as one replicate. For sorted subsets, about 220 ng of genomic DNA, equivalent to roughly 30,000 T cell genomes, went into each replicate PCR. Purified libraries were measured with a Qubit 3.0 fluorometer, size-checked on a Bioanalyzer 2100, and measured again with the KAPA Library Quantification kit. Every immunoSEQ 96-well plate was sequenced on a dedicated single-read 150-cycle Illumina NextSeq 550 flow cell. The study's processing was this. Because only junctional sequences without quality scores were contained in the immunoSEQ output, filtering matching that applied to full-length reads could not be performed. Sequences were annotated with PyIR, a Python wrapper for IgBLAST v1.9, and V/J genes and CDR3 were assigned using IMGT germline references. Reads with weak V/J assignments (E-value above 1e-6), missing CDR3, stop codons, out-of-frame junctions, or ambiguous translated residues were removed. V3J clonotypes were defined as sequences sharing the same inferred V gene, J gene, and CDR3 amino acid sequence. To compute the percentage overlap between repertoires, the number of shared unique clonotypes was divided by the size of the smaller repertoire. Repertoire richness was assessed with RTK rarefaction, the Chao1 estimator, and Recon v2.1 estimates of unobserved clonotypes. Generation probabilities were computed with OLGA for all TCRbeta clonotypes obtained by the gDNA method from several donors. TCRdb took over this immuneACCESS table, retaining in-frame rearrangements with V and J assigned. Such tables are incomplete; in checked studies, under half of the missing clones stem from an unresolved V gene, and the remainder is unexplained. V and J calls and clone size come straight from that table; D and trimming were deduced from the DNA. The sample table shows about 1.5 million clones, and 98% are seen once. The ten largest clones capture about 0.45% of the sample.

The germline V gene specifies SQVTM as CDR1 and ANQGSEA as CDR2. V has 7 bases trimmed and J has 0 bases trimmed; junction bases matching no gene number 3. The CDR3 contains 13 residues, cysteine and phenylalanine counted. CDR3 DNA only is kept here, 39 bases in frame from base 1. Donors were healthy HIV-negative adults with no recently reported acute infections or vaccinations. Every donor was a Caucasian adult residing in Nashville, Tennessee, USA. CD4+ T cells were enriched through magnetic negative selection, after which naive cells were positively selected on CD45RA and the remaining negative fraction served as the memory subset. Blood was obtained by leukapheresis, after which PBMCs were separated by Ficoll-Histopaque density gradient centrifugation and cryopreserved in liquid nitrogen vapor phase. Purity and quantity of every magnetically sorted T cell population were checked by analytical flow cytometry. Genomic DNA was isolated from every sorted fraction and measured by UV absorbance on a Nanodrop 2000c.

The chain is encoded by TRBV29-1 joined to TRBJ2-1; 7 bases in between match TRBD1. This receptor was taken from a man aged 30 to 39 in good health. The sequenced sample was naive CD4+ T cells sorted from blood. The cell subset or site label, read with the paper, signifies: CD45RA+ positively selected. The DNA sequence is as follows: TGCAGCGCCGACAGGGACTCCTACAATGAGCAGTTCTTC. Translated, it gives CSADRDSYNEQFF.